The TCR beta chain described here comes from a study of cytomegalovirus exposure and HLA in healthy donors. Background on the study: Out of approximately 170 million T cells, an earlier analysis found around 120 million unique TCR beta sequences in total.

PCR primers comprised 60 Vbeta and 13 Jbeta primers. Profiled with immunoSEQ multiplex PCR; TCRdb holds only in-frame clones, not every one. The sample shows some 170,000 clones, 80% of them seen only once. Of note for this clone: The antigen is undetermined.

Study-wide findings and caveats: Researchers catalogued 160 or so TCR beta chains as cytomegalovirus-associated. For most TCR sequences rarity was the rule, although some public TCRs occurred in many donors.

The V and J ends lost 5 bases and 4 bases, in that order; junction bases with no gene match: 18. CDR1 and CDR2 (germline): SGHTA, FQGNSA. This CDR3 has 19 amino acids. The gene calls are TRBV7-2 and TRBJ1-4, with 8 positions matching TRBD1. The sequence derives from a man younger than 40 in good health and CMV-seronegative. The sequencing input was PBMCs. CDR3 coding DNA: TGTGCCAGCAGCCTTAGCCGTACCGGACAGGGACGGCGTAATGAAAAACTGTTTTTT. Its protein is CASSLSRTGQGRRNEKLFF.